The 24 T cell receptor beta chains given below trace back to one sample, sequenced in a study of T cells in Graves' hyperthyroidism and ophthalmopathy. The source material, RNA transcripts, was used to amplify TCR beta CDR3 regions. The HTBI set primed first-round TCR CDR3 RT-PCR. TCRdb fed the multiplex PCR reads into MiXCR, producing one record per CDR3 protein. The sample includes approximately 600,000 distinct CDR3 sequences, roughly 14% seen only once; the top ten take about 4.5%. The sample consisted of blood. Receptors were obtained from a woman between 40 and 50 years old with Graves' ophthalmopathy.

This clonotype was counted at least ten times. J is TRBJ1-1 and V is TRBV7-9, with D unresolved. With 3 bases removed from V and 3 bases from J, the gap between germline ends came to 8 bases. This CDR3 has 13 amino acids. Germline V CDR1 and CDR2: SEHNR, FQNEAQ (reference sequence). CDR3 nucleotides: TGTGCCAGCAGCTTGAAGATAGACACTGAAGCTTTCTTT. Protein product: CASSLKIDTEAFF.

This clonotype was found many times. The V gene is TRBV19, the J gene TRBJ1-2; TRBD1 might be the D (6 bases). CDR1 LNHDA and CDR2 SQIVND come from the germline V gene (reference sequence). V was pared by 3 bases and J by 2 bases, with 10 bases between. The CDR3 has 14 residues. This chain's CDR3 is CASSIWTDNYGYTF. The CDR3 bases are TGTGCCAGTAGTATTTGGACAGACAACTATGGCTACACCTTC.

Concerning this clonotype itself: A much larger clonotype is one base distant, so this may be a read error. V is TRBV12-3 or TRBV12-4 and J is TRBJ2-5; D ambiguous. The V and J ends lost 3 bases and 7 bases respectively, with 15 bases between them. This CDR3 has 14 amino acids. CDR3 region: CASSLGNSFLTQYF. In nucleotides, the CDR3 is TGTGCCAGCAGTTTGGGTAATAGCTTTCTGACCCAGTACTTC.

This clonotype was counted at least ten times. J is TRBJ1-1 and V is TRBV12-3 or TRBV12-4, with 7 bases aligning to TRBD1. J was trimmed by 4 bases and V by 3 bases; bases with no gene match: 5. This CDR3 spans 14 amino acids. CDR3 in DNA: TGTGCCAGCAGTTTGGGACAGTGGGGCACTGAAGCTTTCTTT. Translating it yields CASSLGQWGTEAFF.

The rearrangement uses TRBV19 and TRBJ2-2; 7 nucleotides agree with TRBD1. CDR3 length: 13 amino acids. Trimming cost V 7 bases and J 10 bases; bases outside gene matches: 9. Germline CDR1 LNHDA, CDR2 SQIVND (reference sequence). CDR3 loop: CASKRQGRVELFF. In nucleotides, the CDR3 is TGTGCCAGTAAGCGACAGGGTAGGGTGGAGCTGTTTTTT.

This clonotype was seen repeatedly, ten times or more. The chain is built from TRBV4-3 and TRBJ1-2; D is unresolved. V dropped 0 bases and J dropped 4 bases, with 9 bases sitting between them. Germline values: CDR1 LGHNA, CDR2 YSLEER. The CDR3 runs to 14 residues. CDR3 DNA sequence: TGCGCCAGCAGCCAAGATGTCCGGGTCTATGGCTACACCTTC. It is translated as CASSQDVRVYGYTF.

This clonotype was seen repeatedly, ten times or more. This rearrangement joins TRBV28 to TRBJ2-2, with 10 nucleotides matching TRBD2. Looked up from germline, CDR1 is MDHEN and CDR2 is SYDVKM. V was clipped by 3 bases and J by 4 bases; unmatched bases: 8. This CDR3 region has 17 residues. CDR3 sequence (DNA): TGTGCCAGCAGTTTTCTTCCAGCGGGAGGGCGCACCGGGGAGCTGTTTTTT. This codes for CASSFLPAGGRTGELFF.

At least ten counts were recorded for this clonotype. J is TRBJ2-7 and V is TRBV11-2; 9 nucleotides line up with TRBD1. Trimming at V came to 5 bases and at J to 3 bases, leaving 5 bases not matched to a gene. Germline CDR1 reads SGHAT; CDR2 reads FQNNGV. This CDR3 has 14 amino acids. In DNA form, the CDR3 reads TGTGCCAGCAGCACCGACAGGGGGAACTACGAGCAGTACTTC. The encoded protein is CASSTDRGNYEQYF.

This clonotype was seen ten or more times. The chain is built from TRBV20-1 and TRBJ1-1, with 12 bases lining up with TRBD1. Unmatched junction bases numbered 5, after V lost 5 bases and J lost 4 bases. The germline gives CDR1 DFQATT, CDR2 SNEGSKA (reference sequence). The length of the CDR3 is 14 residues. Written as DNA, the CDR3 is TGCAGTGCTCGAGGGACAGGGGGCTTCACTGAAGCTTTCTTT. It codes for CSARGTGGFTEAFF.

Many counts were recorded for this clonotype. This rearrangement joins TRBV6-5 to TRBJ2-7; 8 bases are a match to TRBD1. Germline-derived CDR1 and CDR2 are MNHEY and SVGAGI. V shed 2 bases and J 4 bases; nucleotides not matched to a gene: 7. CDR3 length: 15 amino acids. CDR3 region: CASSYQGALSYEQYF. In DNA, the CDR3 is TGTGCCAGCAGTTACCAGGGGGCGCTTTCTTACGAGCAGTACTTC.

This clonotype was counted many times. V and J are TRBV6-1 and TRBJ1-2; D possibly corresponds to TRBD1 (6 bases). This CDR3 contains 12 residues. V dropped 3 bases and J dropped 6 bases, with 8 bases sitting between them. From germline, CDR1 is MNHNS and CDR2 SASEGT. The CDR3 DNA reads TGTGCCAGCAGTGACAGGGGTGATGGCTACACCTTC. Protein sequence: CASSDRGDGYTF.

There are a few counts of this clonotype. V usage is TRBV10-3 and J usage is TRBJ1-1, with TRBD1 as a possible D gene (5 bases). The CDR3 has 11 residues. V shed 4 bases and J shed 13 bases, with 13 bases lying between them. Germline V gene sequence: CDR1 ENHRY, CDR2 SYGVKD. For the CDR3, the DNA is TGTGCCATCAGTGCAGGGTGGGGGGTTTTCTTT. Protein: CAISAGWGVFF.

This clonotype was recorded at least ten times. The rearrangement links TRBV27 to TRBJ1-6; no clear D. The CDR3 is made up of 18 amino acids. V was pared by 1 base and J by 5 bases, with 18 bases between. Germline assignment: CDR1 MNHEY and CDR2 SMNVEV (reference sequence). CDR3 residues: CASSLFRGGFANNSPLHF. In DNA form, the CDR3 reads TGTGCCAGCAGTTTATTCCGGGGAGGGTTCGCGAATAATTCACCCCTCCACTTT.

In its sample, this clonotype was seen a few times. V usage is TRBV29-1 and J usage is TRBJ2-6; 10 bases line up with TRBD2. V was clipped by 5 bases and J by 0 bases; unmatched bases: 10. This CDR3 spans 18 amino acids. Per the germline V gene, CDR1 is SQVTM and CDR2 is ANQGSEA. CDR3 nucleotide sequence: TGCAGCGTTCTCTATCTAGCGGGAGAGCGCTCTGGGGCCAACGTCCTGACTTTC. It specifies CSVLYLAGERSGANVLTF.

This clonotype has a count of ten or more. This chain's CDR3 is CASSAGTLYEQYF. The CDR3 DNA is TGTGCCAGTAGTGCCGGGACACTCTACGAGCAGTACTTC. V and J are TRBV19 and TRBJ2-7; D might be TRBD1 (6 bases). Trimming cost V 5 bases and J 3 bases, with 11 bases left between them. Germline lookup yields CDR1 LNHDA and CDR2 SQIVND (reference sequence). CDR3 length equals 13 residues. Looking up the rest from reference TRBV19 and TRBJ2-7 gives the full variable domain: DGGITQSPKYLFRKEGQNVTLSCEQNLNHDAMYWYRQDPGQGLRLIYYSQIVNDFQKGDIAEGYSVSREKKESFPLTVTSAQKNPTAFYLCASSAGTLYEQYFGPGTRLTVT.

The table lists this clonotype with many counts. The V and J genes are TRBV5-6 and TRBJ1-1; possibly TRBD1 for D (5 bases). The CDR3 has 15 residues. Deletions cut 1 base from V and 5 bases from J, with 15 bases between. CDR1 is SGHDT, CDR2 YYEEEE, per germline. The DNA of the CDR3 is TGTGCCAGCAGCTTGAGTCACAGGTGGGAAACTGAAGCTTTCTTT. This translates into CASSLSHRWETEAFF.

In this sample, this clonotype turned up many times. The V and J genes are TRBV6-2 or TRBV6-3 and TRBJ2-7; D may be TRBD2 (6 bases). Between the trimmed V and J ends, which lost 11 bases and 9 bases, there was a span of 23 bases. The CDR3 sequence is 13 residues long. CDR1 is MNHEY and CDR2 is SVGEGT in the germline V gene. This chain's CDR3 is CASRALARLGQYF. Written as DNA, the CDR3 is TGTGCCTCCCGGGCGCTAGCGCGGCTTGGGCAGTACTTC.

Many counts were recorded for this clonotype. A junction boundary mismatches the germline segment, possibly from a read error. The rearrangement joins TRBV6-2 or TRBV6-3 to TRBJ2-5; the D gene is possibly TRBD2 (5 bases). Germline V gene lookup returns CDR1 MNHEY and CDR2 SVGEGT. The CDR3 consists of 14 residues. In DNA form, the CDR3 reads TGTGCCAGCAGTTTGACCGGGATCCAAGAGACCCAGCACTTC. This encodes CASSLTGIQETQHF.

With regard to this clonotype: One junction end does not reproduce the germline sequence, and a read error may be involved. The V and J genes are TRBV20-1 and TRBJ2-2; 7 nucleotides line up with TRBD2. This CDR3 region has 13 residues. The germline CDR1 and CDR2 sequences are DFQATT and SNEGSKA (reference sequence). CDR3 sequence: CSASRPPPGGLFF. The CDR3 region has the DNA TGCAGTGCCTCTCGTCCCCCCCCGGGGGGGCTGTTTTTT.

The chain links TRBV20-1 to TRBJ2-7; 10 bases line up with TRBD2. Trimming cost V 6 bases and J 5 bases; bases outside gene matches: 10. This CDR3 has 14 amino acids. From germline, CDR1 is DFQATT and CDR2 SNEGSKA (reference sequence). CDR3: CSALDSSGRDEQYF. CDR3 nucleotides: TGCAGTGCCCTAGATTCTAGCGGGAGAGACGAGCAGTACTTC.

There are a few counts of this clonotype. This sequence joins TRBV12-3 or TRBV12-4 and TRBJ2-4; 8 bases fit TRBD1. This CDR3 spans 13 amino acids. The V and J ends lost 5 bases and 15 bases, in that order; junction bases with no gene match: 12. The CDR3 coding sequence is TGTGCCAGCAGTCCCGGACAGGGATACGTCGTGTACTTC. This codes for CASSPGQGYVVYF.

This clonotype was counted at least ten times. The rearrangement links TRBV6-2 or TRBV6-3 to TRBJ1-5; tentative D call: TRBD1 (5 bases). The CDR3 totals 14 residues. The germline gives CDR1 MNHEY, CDR2 SVGEGT. V lost 2 bases and J 5 bases, leaving 10 bases between the germline ends. The CDR3 bases are TGTGCCAGCAGTTACAGGAGGGGCCATCAGCCCCAGCATTTT. Amino acid sequence: CASSYRRGHQPQHF.

This clonotype showed up many times. The chain recombines TRBV2 with TRBJ2-5; TRBD1 might be the D (5 bases). The CDR3 is 13 amino acids. The germline V and J ends were trimmed by 8 bases and 2 bases, with 12 bases remaining between them. Germline CDR1 and CDR2: SNHLY and FYNNEI. The CDR3, as DNA: TGTGCCAGCGTCCCAGGGATGCAAGAGACCCAGTACTTC. This translates into CASVPGMQETQYF.

V and J are TRBV6-2 or TRBV6-3 and TRBJ2-5, with a weak D call TRBD2 (5 bases). The CDR3 contains 16 residues. Trimming pared 6 bases from V and 5 bases from J, leaving 22 bases between. Germline lookup yields CDR1 MNHEY and CDR2 SVGEGT. The CDR3 bases are TGTGCCAGCAGCCAGACTCGGGGTCATGATAAGGAGACCCAGTACTTC. This encodes CASSQTRGHDKETQYF.